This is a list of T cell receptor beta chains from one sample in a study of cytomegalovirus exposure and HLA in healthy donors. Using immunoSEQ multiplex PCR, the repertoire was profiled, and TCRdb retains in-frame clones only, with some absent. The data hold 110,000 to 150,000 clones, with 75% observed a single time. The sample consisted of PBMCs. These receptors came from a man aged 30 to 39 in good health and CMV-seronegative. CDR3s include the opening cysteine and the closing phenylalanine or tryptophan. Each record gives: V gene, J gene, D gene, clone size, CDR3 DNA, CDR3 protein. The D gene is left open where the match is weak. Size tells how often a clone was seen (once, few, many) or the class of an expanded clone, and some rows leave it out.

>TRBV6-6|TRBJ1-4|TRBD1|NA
TGTGCCAGCAGTTGGACAGGGCTAGAAAAACTGTTTTTT
CASSWTGLEKLFF
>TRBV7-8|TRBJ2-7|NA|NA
TGTGCCAGCAGCTTAGTGGGTGGGGGGTCCTCCTACGAGCAGTACTTC
CASSLVGGGSSYEQYF
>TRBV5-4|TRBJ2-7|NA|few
TGTGCCAGCAGCTTTAGGACAGCCTACGAGCAGTACTTC
CASSFRTAYEQYF
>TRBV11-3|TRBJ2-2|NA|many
TGTGCCAGCAGCTTTTCCCCCGACTCCTATGCACGGGAGCTGTTTTTT
CASSFSPDSYARELFF
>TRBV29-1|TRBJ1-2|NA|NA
TGCAGCACGGACCCCAGGGGCGTGATCTATGGCTACACCTTC
CSTDPRGVIYGYTF
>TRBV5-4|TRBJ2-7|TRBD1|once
TGTGCCAGCAGCTCAGGGGGCCCCTACGAGCAGTACTTC
CASSSGGPYEQYF
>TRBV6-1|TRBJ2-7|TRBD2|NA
TGTGCCAGCAGTGAACGAATAGCGGGAGGTAACGAGCAGTACTTC
CASSERIAGGNEQYF
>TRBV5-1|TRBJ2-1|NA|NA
TGCGCCAGCAGCTTCGGGGGAGAGAATGAGCAGTTCTTC
CASSFGGENEQFF
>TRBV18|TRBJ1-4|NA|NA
TGTGCCAGCTCACCACAGAGGAATGAAAAACTGTTTTTT
CASSPQRNEKLFF
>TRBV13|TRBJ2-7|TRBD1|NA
TGTGCCAGCAGCTTAGGTCCCGGGACAGGGGTCTACGAGCAGTACTTC
CASSLGPGTGVYEQYF
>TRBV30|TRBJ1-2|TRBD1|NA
TGTGCCTGGAGTGAAGACAGGGTAGATGGCTACACCTTC
CAWSEDRVDGYTF
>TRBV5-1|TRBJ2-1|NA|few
TGCGCCAGCAGCTCAACAGGGTACAATGAGCAGTTCTTC
CASSSTGYNEQFF
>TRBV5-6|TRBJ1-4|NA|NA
TGTGCCTCAAGGGGGGGAACTAATGAAAAACTGTTTTTT
CASRGGTNEKLFF
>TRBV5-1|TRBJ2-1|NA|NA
TGCGCCAGCAGCCCCCCTTCCATCGGCTCCTACAATGAGCAGTTCTTC
CASSPPSIGSYNEQFF
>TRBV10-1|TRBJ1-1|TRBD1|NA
TGCGCCAGCAGCCCGGCCCCGGGACAGAAGAACACTGAAGCTTTCTTT
CASSPAPGQKNTEAFF
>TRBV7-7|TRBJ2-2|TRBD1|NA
TGTGCTAGCAGCCAGGGGGTTGCCGGGGAGCTGTTTTTT
CASSQGVAGELFF
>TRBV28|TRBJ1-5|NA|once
TGTGCCAGCACGGAGGTGGAGAAGCCCCAGCATTTT
CASTEVEKPQHF
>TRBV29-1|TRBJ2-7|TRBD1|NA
TGCAGCGTTTTGGACAGGGGGTTGTACGAGCAGTACTTC
CSVLDRGLYEQYF
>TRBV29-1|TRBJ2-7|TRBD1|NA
TGCAGCGTGACTGGGACAGTCAACGAGCAGTACTTC
CSVTGTVNEQYF
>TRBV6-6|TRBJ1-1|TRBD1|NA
TGTGCCAGCAGTTACTCGTCCCCAGGGGGGAGTGAAGCTTTCTTT
CASSYSSPGGSEAFF
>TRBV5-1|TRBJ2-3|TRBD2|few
TGCGCCAGCAGCGGGCCCCGGGAGGGCCGATTAAGCACAGATACGCAGTATTTT
CASSGPREGRLSTDTQYF
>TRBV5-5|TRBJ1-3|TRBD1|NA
TGTGCCAGCAGCCCCGCCACAGGGGCAGGAAACACCATATATTTT
CASSPATGAGNTIYF
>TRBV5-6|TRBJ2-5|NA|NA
TGTGCCAGCATTTCTGGGGGGGGCATGAGGAAGACCCAGTACTTC
CASISGGGMRKTQYF
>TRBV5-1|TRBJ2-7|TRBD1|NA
TGCGCCAGCAAGGTCGGGACAGGGGTTTACGAGCAGTACTTC
CASKVGTGVYEQYF
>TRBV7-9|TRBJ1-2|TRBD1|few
TGTGCCAGCAGCTTAAGGGACAGGGGTGATGGCTACACCTTC
CASSLRDRGDGYTF
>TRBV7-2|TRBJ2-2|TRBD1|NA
TGTGCCAGCAGTTCCGGGACAGGGAACACCGGGGAGCTGTTTTTT
CASSSGTGNTGELFF
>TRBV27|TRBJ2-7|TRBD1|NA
TGTGCCAGCAGTTCGCCGGGACAGGGGGGATACGAGCAGTACTTC
CASSSPGQGGYEQYF
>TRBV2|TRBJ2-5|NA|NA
TGTGCCAGCACCTTAGTGGAGACCCAGTACTTC
CASTLVETQYF